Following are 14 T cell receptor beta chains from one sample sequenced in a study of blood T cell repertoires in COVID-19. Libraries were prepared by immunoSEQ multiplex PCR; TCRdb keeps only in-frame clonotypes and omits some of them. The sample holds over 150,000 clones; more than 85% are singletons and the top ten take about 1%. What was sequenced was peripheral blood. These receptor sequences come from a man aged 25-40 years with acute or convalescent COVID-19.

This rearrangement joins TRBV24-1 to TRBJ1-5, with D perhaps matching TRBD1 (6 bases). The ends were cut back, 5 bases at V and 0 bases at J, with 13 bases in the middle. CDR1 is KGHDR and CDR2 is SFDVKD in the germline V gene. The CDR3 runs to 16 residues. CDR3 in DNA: TGTGCCACCAGTGGACGGGACACCTATAGCAATCAGCCCCAGCATTTT. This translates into CATSGRDTYSNQPQHF.

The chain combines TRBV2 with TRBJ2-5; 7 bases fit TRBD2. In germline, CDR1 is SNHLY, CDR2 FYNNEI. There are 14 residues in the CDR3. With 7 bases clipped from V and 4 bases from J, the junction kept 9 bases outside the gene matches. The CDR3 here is CASMREWLGETQYF. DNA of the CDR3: TGTGCCAGCATGCGGGAGTGGTTGGGAGAGACCCAGTACTTC.

The CDR3 bases are TGTGCCAGCAGTTTAACTGGCCGAAGGAGCTCCTACGAGCAGTACTTC. Its translation is CASSLTGRRSSYEQYF. The chain is built from TRBV27 and TRBJ2-7; D not certain. Trimming removed 2 bases at V and 0 bases at J, with 14 bases between. This CDR3 contains 16 residues. Germline V gene sequence: CDR1 MNHEY, CDR2 SMNVEV (reference sequence).

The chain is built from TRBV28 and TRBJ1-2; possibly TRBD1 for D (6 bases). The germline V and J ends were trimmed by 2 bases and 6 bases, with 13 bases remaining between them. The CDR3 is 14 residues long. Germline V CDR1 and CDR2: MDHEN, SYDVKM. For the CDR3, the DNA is TGTGCCAGCAGTTTAGCCGGACAGTTTCATGGCTACACCTTC. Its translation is CASSLAGQFHGYTF.

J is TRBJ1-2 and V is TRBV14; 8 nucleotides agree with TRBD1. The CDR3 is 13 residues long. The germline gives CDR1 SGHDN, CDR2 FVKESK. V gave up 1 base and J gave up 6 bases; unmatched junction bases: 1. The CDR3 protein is CASSQARGHGYTF. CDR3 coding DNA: TGTGCCAGCAGCCAAGCCAGGGGGCATGGCTACACCTTC.

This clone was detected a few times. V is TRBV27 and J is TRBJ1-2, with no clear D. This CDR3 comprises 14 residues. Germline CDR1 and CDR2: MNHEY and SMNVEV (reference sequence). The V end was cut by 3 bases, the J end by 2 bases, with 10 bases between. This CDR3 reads CASSFYAMNYGYTF. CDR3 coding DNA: TGTGCCAGCAGTTTTTACGCTATGAACTATGGCTACACCTTC.

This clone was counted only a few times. CDR3: CASSLGQAGGVYEQYF. The DNA for the CDR3 is TGTGCCAGCAGCTTGGGTCAGGCGGGAGGGGTCTACGAGCAGTACTTC. The chain uses TRBV5-4 and TRBJ2-7, with 9 nucleotides matching TRBD2. The ends lost 0 bases at V and 3 bases at J; junction bases unmatched: 7. Germline V CDR1 and CDR2: SGHNT, YYREEE (reference sequence). The CDR3 sequence is 16 residues long.

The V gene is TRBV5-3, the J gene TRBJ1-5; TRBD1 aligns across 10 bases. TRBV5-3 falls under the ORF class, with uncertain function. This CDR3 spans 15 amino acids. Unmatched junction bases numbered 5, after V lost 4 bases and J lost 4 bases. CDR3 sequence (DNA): TGTGCCAGAAGCACAAGGGACAGGGGTAATCAGCCCCAGCATTTT. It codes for CARSTRDRGNQPQHF.

The CDR3 is CAWSLTGHKYF. In nucleotides, the CDR3 is TGTGCCTGGAGTCTGACGGGACATAAGTACTTC. The chain links TRBV30 to TRBJ2-7; D is perhaps TRBD1 (6 bases). The V and J ends lost 2 bases and 11 bases respectively, with 13 bases between them. This CDR3 comprises 11 residues. Germline V lookup: CDR1 GTSNPN, CDR2 SVGIG (reference sequence).

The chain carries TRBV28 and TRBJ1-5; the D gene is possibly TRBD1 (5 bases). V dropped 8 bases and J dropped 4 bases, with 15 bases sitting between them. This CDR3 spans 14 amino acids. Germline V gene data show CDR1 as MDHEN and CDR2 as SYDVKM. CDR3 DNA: TGTGCCAGCCTCCGGAGAGGACATAATCAGCCCCAGCATTTT. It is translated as CASLRRGHNQPQHF.

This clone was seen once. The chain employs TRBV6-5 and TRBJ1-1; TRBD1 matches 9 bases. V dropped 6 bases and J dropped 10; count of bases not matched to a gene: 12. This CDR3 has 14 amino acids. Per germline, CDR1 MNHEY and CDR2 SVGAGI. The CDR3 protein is CASSFTGGASGAFF. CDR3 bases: TGTGCCAGCAGCTTTACAGGGGGCGCGTCGGGAGCTTTCTTT.

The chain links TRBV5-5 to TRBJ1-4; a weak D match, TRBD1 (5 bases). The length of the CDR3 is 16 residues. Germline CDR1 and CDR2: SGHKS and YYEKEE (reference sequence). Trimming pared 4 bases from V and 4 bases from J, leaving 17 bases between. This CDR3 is CASSPNGGVFNEKLFF. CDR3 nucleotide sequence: TGTGCCAGCAGCCCTAACGGGGGGGTTTTTAATGAAAAACTGTTTTTT.

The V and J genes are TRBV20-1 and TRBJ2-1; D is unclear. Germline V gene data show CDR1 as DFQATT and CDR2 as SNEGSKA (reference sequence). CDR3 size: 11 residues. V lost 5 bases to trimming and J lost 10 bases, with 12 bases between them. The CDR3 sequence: CSAWSLGEQFF. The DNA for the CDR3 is TGCAGTGCTTGGTCCTTGGGCGAGCAGTTCTTC.

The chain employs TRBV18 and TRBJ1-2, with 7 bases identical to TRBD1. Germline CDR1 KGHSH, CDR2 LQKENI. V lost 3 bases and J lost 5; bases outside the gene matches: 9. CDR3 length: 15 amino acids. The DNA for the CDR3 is TGTGCCAGCTCACCCGGGACAGCAAACCCGTATGGCTACACCTTC. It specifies CASSPGTANPYGYTF.